This is a list of T cell receptor beta chains from one sample in a study of blood T cell repertoires in COVID-19. Data came from immunoSEQ multiplex PCR; TCRdb stores just in-frame clones and leaves some out. Of roughly 250,000 clones listed, around 80% are singletons. The sample taken for sequencing was peripheral blood. All receptors derive from a woman between 35 and 50 years old with active or convalescent COVID-19. The CDR3 runs from the conserved cysteine through the conserved F or W. The D gene is left open where the match is weak. Rows give clone size only sometimes, using once, few, many, or a class for an expanded clone.

D gene,J gene,V gene,clone size,CDR3 DNA,CDR3 protein
TRBD2,TRBJ2-1,TRBV5-4,.,TGTGCCAGCAGCTTAGTATCTAGCGGGGGTTCCCATGAGCAGTTCTTC,CASSLVSSGGSHEQFF
TRBD1,TRBJ1-2,TRBV6-4,.,TGTGCCAGCAGCCGGGACAGGGGCGGGGATGGCTACACCTTC,CASSRDRGGDGYTF
TRBD1,TRBJ1-6,TRBV28,.,TGTGCCAGCAGTGAATCCGGGACAGGGAGTAATTCACCCCTCCACTTT,CASSESGTGSNSPLHF
.,TRBJ1-5,TRBV29-1,.,TGCAGCGTTGGGGATGGAGGAAATCAGCCCCAGCATTTT,CSVGDGGNQPQHF
.,TRBJ1-6,TRBV30,.,TGTGCCTGGTTGGCAGGGATCGGAGGGGGGGGTAATTCACCCCTCCACTTT,CAWLAGIGGGGNSPLHF
.,TRBJ1-5,TRBV2,.,TGTGCCAGCAGTGAATCTAGTGGGTCCCAGCCCCAGCATTTT,CASSESSGSQPQHF
.,TRBJ1-1,TRBV5-1,.,TGCGCCAGCAGCTTGGCGGGGAGGACTGAAGCTTTCTTT,CASSLAGRTEAFF
.,TRBJ1-5,TRBV7-8,.,TGTGCCAGCAGCTTAGAGGCGGGGCCCCAGCATTTT,CASSLEAGPQHF
TRBD1,TRBJ1-6,TRBV28,few,TGTGCCAGCAGTCTAGAAACAGGGGGCAAAACTTCACCCCTCCACTTT,CASSLETGGKTSPLHF
.,TRBJ1-1,TRBV30,few,TGTGCCTGGGCAGGTTCGAACACTGAAGCTTTCTTT,CAWAGSNTEAFF
.,TRBJ2-1,TRBV11-2,.,TGTGCCAGCAGCCCATCCTACAATGAGCAGTTCTTC,CASSPSYNEQFF
TRBD1,TRBJ1-5,TRBV27,.,TGTGCCAGCAGTTTCCTAGGGGGCGTTCAGCCCCAGCATTTT,CASSFLGGVQPQHF
.,TRBJ1-1,TRBV10-3,.,TGTGCTACAGGCAACACTGAAGCTTTCTTT,CATGNTEAFF
.,TRBJ1-3,TRBV3-1/TRBV3-2,.,TGTGCCAGCAGCCAAGAGGAGGGGTACGGAAACACCATATATTTT,CASSQEEGYGNTIYF
.,TRBJ1-3,TRBV9,.,TGTGCCAGCAGCATCGACAGGATGCAGGGGCGAAACACCATATATTTT,CASSIDRMQGRNTIYF
.,TRBJ2-5,TRBV5-4,once,TGTGCCAGCAGCTCACGGGTATGGGAGACCCAGTACTTC,CASSSRVWETQYF
.,TRBJ1-1,TRBV19,.,TGTGCCAGTAGTCAACAGAGGAACACTGAAGCTTTCTTT,CASSQQRNTEAFF
.,TRBJ2-1,TRBV27,once,TGTGCCAGCTCCCATCGGGATGAGCAGTTCTTC,CASSHRDEQFF
TRBD1,TRBJ1-1,TRBV30,.,TGTGCCTGGAGCCTCGACAGGGTAGAGTGGGCTGAAGCTTTCTTT,CAWSLDRVEWAEAFF
TRBD2,TRBJ2-1,TRBV12-5,.,TGTGCTAGTGGTTTGGTACGGGTTAGCGGGGGATCTACCTACAATGAGCAGTTCTTC,CASGLVRVSGGSTYNEQFF
TRBD1,TRBJ1-2,TRBV19,once,TGTGCCAGTAGCCTTCGACCGGGACAGGGTAACTATGGCTACACCTTC,CASSLRPGQGNYGYTF
.,TRBJ1-4,TRBV28,.,TGTGCCAGCAGACTTGGGCCAGGGGCGGCTGAAAAACTGTTTTTT,CASRLGPGAAEKLFF
.,TRBJ2-5,TRBV9,.,TGTGCCAGCAGCGGTCAGACGAGGGACCAGTACTTC,CASSGQTRDQYF
.,TRBJ1-3,TRBV9,.,TGTGCCAGCAGGGGAGACTCTGGAAACACCATATATTTT,CASRGDSGNTIYF
TRBD2,TRBJ2-1,TRBV6-4,.,TGTGCCAGCAGAGCCACCGGGACTAGCGGGGGGGCCGGTCCTGGTGAGCAGTTCTTC,CASRATGTSGGAGPGEQFF
.,TRBJ2-3,TRBV3-1/TRBV3-2,.,TGTGCCAGCAGCCCCCCCACGGGGGGCCCAGATACGCAGTATTTT,CASSPPTGGPDTQYF